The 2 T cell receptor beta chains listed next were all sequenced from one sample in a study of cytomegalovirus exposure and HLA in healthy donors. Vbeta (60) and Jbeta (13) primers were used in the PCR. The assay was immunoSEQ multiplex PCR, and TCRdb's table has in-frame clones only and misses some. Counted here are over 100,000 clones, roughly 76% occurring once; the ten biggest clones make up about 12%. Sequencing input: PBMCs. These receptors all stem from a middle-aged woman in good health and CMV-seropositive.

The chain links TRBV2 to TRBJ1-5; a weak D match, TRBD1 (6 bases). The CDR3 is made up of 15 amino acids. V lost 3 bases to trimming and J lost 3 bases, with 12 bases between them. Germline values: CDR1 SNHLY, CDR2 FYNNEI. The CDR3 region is CASSEANRVNQPQHF. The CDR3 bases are TGTGCCAGCAGTGAGGCGAACAGGGTCAATCAGCCCCAGCATTTT.

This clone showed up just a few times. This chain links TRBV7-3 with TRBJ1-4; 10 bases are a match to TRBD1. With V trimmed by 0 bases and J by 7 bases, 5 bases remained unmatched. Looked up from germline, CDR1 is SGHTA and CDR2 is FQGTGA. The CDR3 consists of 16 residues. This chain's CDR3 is CASSLTLGQGSEKLFF. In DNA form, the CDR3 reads TGTGCCAGCAGCTTAACGTTGGGACAGGGGAGTGAAAAACTGTTTTTT.